This TCR beta chain derives from a study of OX40 agonist ivuxolimab in advanced cancers. Study information: Clinicians treated patients with ivuxolimab, an agonistic anti-OX40 (CD134) antibody. General study results and limits: Expanded clones belonging to CD8+ T cells outnumbered, on average, those of CD4+.

To note about this clone: What it binds is unknown.

The V segment lost 4 bases and the J segment 7 bases; nucleotides outside the gene matches: 6. The germline CDR1 and CDR2 sequences are MNHNS and SASEGT. The CDR3 has 15 amino acids. The data were produced by immunoSEQ multiplex PCR, yet TCRdb's version contains in-frame clones alone and is incomplete. Found here are about 94,000 clones, roughly 91% of them singletons; the top ten hold more than 0.25%. V and J are TRBV6-1 and TRBJ1-6; TRBD1 agrees at 8 bases. This clonotype was obtained from an adult with an advanced solid tumor such as melanoma, head and neck, liver or kidney cancer. Here the sequenced sample was CD4+ or CD8+ T cells sorted from blood, taken in a trial of the OX40 agonist ivuxolimab. The CDR3 protein is CASSGRQGKNSPLHF. In DNA, the CDR3 is TGTGCCAGCAGTGGACGACAGGGGAAAAATTCACCCCTCCACTTT.